These T cell receptor beta chains were read from a single sample in a study of human T cells and chemical hapten exposure. TCRdb fed the RACE reads into MiXCR, producing one record per CDR3 protein. The repertoire consists of 130,000 or so distinct CDR3 sequences, with about 11% occurring once and the leading ten covering under 2.5%. The sample here was whole blood, taken in connection with sensitization to the hapten diphenylcyclopropenone (DPC). The source is a woman aged 45-65 years with alopecia areata. Some clones in this sample may be carry-over from other donors' samples. Each CDR3 is given with its conserved first and last residue. D genes are given only for firm matches. The size field is filled for only some rows; it gives once, few, many or a size class.

V gene: TRBV11-2
J gene: TRBJ2-3
D gene: TRBD2
clone size: .
CDR3 protein: CASSGWTSGSPDTQYF
CDR3 DNA: TGTGCCAGCAGCGGGTGGACTAGCGGGAGCCCAGATACGCAGTATTTT

V gene: TRBV27
J gene: TRBJ1-6
D gene: .
clone size: many
CDR3 protein: CASSLSTGVSPLHF
CDR3 DNA: TGTGCCAGCAGTTTATCGACCGGTGTCTCACCCCTCCACTTT

V gene: TRBV14
J gene: TRBJ1-1
D gene: TRBD1
clone size: .
CDR3 protein: CASSQEGQGARTEAFF
CDR3 DNA: TGTGCCAGCAGCCAGGAGGGACAGGGGGCGAGGACTGAAGCTTTCTTT

V gene: TRBV5-1
J gene: TRBJ1-5
D gene: .
clone size: few
CDR3 protein: CASSLGSYNQPQHF
CDR3 DNA: TGCGCCAGCAGCTTGGGCAGTTACAATCAGCCCCAGCATTTT

V gene: TRBV5-1
J gene: TRBJ1-6
D gene: .
clone size: .
CDR3 protein: CASSFGTGDNSPLHF
CDR3 DNA: TGCGCCAGCAGCTTTGGGACCGGAGATAATTCACCCCTCCACTTT

V gene: TRBV28
J gene: TRBJ1-5
D gene: .
clone size: .
CDR3 protein: CASSLTYLSNQPQHF
CDR3 DNA: TGTGCCAGCAGTCTTACTTACCTTAGCAATCAGCCCCAGCATTTT

V gene: TRBV3-1
J gene: TRBJ1-5
D gene: .
clone size: many
CDR3 protein: CASSQESMGGHQPQHF
CDR3 DNA: TGTGCCAGCAGCCAAGAGAGTATGGGGGGGCACCAGCCCCAGCATTTT

V gene: TRBV20-1
J gene: TRBJ1-6
D gene: .
clone size: .
CDR3 protein: CSARGGNYNSPLHF
CDR3 DNA: TGCAGTGCTAGAGGAGGGAACTATAATTCACCCCTCCACTTT

V gene: TRBV30
J gene: TRBJ2-1
D gene: TRBD1
clone size: .
CDR3 protein: CAWSGQGYYNEQFF
CDR3 DNA: TGTGCCTGGAGTGGACAGGGGTACTACAATGAGCAGTTCTTC

V gene: TRBV24-1
J gene: TRBJ1-1
D gene: .
clone size: .
CDR3 protein: CATSDLEGKREDTEAFF
CDR3 DNA: TGTGCCACCAGTGATTTGGAGGGAAAGAGAGAGGACACTGAAGCTTTCTTT

V gene: TRBV7-2
J gene: TRBJ2-7
D gene: .
clone size: .
CDR3 protein: CASSKGPLRDEQYF
CDR3 DNA: TGTGCCAGCAGCAAAGGACCATTACGGGACGAGCAGTACTTC

V gene: TRBV20-1
J gene: TRBJ2-3
D gene: .
clone size: many
CDR3 protein: CSEFVTDTQYF
CDR3 DNA: TGCAGTGAGTTTGTCACAGATACGCAGTATTTT

V gene: TRBV5-1
J gene: TRBJ1-1
D gene: .
clone size: .
CDR3 protein: CASSPGQRTEAFF
CDR3 DNA: TGCGCCAGCAGCCCTGGACAGCGCACTGAAGCTTTCTTT

V gene: TRBV7-9
J gene: TRBJ1-5
D gene: TRBD1
clone size: many
CDR3 protein: CASSRTGDSNQPQHF
CDR3 DNA: TGTGCCAGCAGCCGGACAGGCGATAGCAATCAGCCCCAGCATTTT

V gene: TRBV7-9
J gene: TRBJ2-3
D gene: TRBD1
clone size: few
CDR3 protein: CASSPGTGSPDTQYF
CDR3 DNA: TGTGCCAGCAGCCCCGGGACAGGGTCCCCAGATACGCAGTATTTT

V gene: TRBV3-1
J gene: TRBJ2-7
D gene: .
clone size: many
CDR3 protein: CASSKGLGPTPYEQYF
CDR3 DNA: TGTGCCAGCAGCAAAGGTCTGGGGCCGACCCCCTACGAGCAGTACTTC

V gene: TRBV28
J gene: TRBJ2-3
D gene: TRBD2
clone size: many
CDR3 protein: CASSGGGDTQYF
CDR3 DNA: TGTGCCAGCTCGGGGGGGGGAGATACGCAGTATTTT

V gene: TRBV10-2
J gene: TRBJ1-1
D gene: .
clone size: .
CDR3 protein: CATRDPTRGRTEAFF
CDR3 DNA: TGCGCCACCAGGGACCCGACGAGGGGTAGGACTGAAGCTTTCTTT

V gene: TRBV24-1
J gene: TRBJ2-5
D gene: .
clone size: few
CDR3 protein: CATSGQAETQYF
CDR3 DNA: TGTGCCACCAGTGGACAGGCGGAGACCCAGTACTTC

V gene: TRBV29-1
J gene: TRBJ1-1
D gene: .
clone size: few
CDR3 protein: CTTGPRTEAFF
CDR3 DNA: TGCACCACGGGCCCGAGGACTGAAGCTTTCTTT

V gene: TRBV20-1
J gene: TRBJ2-7
D gene: TRBD2
clone size: few
CDR3 protein: CSASQSLAGPYEQYF
CDR3 DNA: TGCAGTGCTAGTCAGTCCCTAGCGGGACCCTACGAGCAGTACTTC

V gene: TRBV12-3/TRBV12-4
J gene: TRBJ1-2
D gene: .
clone size: .
CDR3 protein: CASSLIGVGYTF
CDR3 DNA: TGTGCCAGCAGTTTAATAGGGGTTGGCTACACCTTC

V gene: TRBV12-3/TRBV12-4
J gene: TRBJ1-1
D gene: .
clone size: .
CDR3 protein: CASSLSVRQGGTEAFF
CDR3 DNA: TGTGCCAGCAGTTTAAGTGTTAGGCAAGGGGGGACTGAAGCTTTCTTT

V gene: TRBV4-1
J gene: TRBJ1-1
D gene: TRBD1
clone size: .
CDR3 protein: CASSQLGTEEAFF
CDR3 DNA: TGCGCCAGCAGCCAACTTGGGACAGAAGAAGCTTTCTTT

V gene: TRBV6-1
J gene: TRBJ2-3
D gene: .
clone size: few
CDR3 protein: CASSEERADTQYF
CDR3 DNA: TGTGCCAGCAGTGAAGAGAGGGCGGATACGCAGTATTTT

V gene: TRBV6-5
J gene: TRBJ2-2
D gene: .
clone size: .
CDR3 protein: CASSNDRRPNTGELFF
CDR3 DNA: TGTGCCAGCAGTAATGACAGGCGACCGAACACCGGGGAGCTGTTTTTT

V gene: TRBV3-1
J gene: TRBJ2-1
D gene: TRBD2
clone size: .
CDR3 protein: CASSHRGLHYNEQFF
CDR3 DNA: TGTGCCAGCAGCCATAGGGGACTACACTACAATGAGCAGTTCTTC

V gene: TRBV27
J gene: TRBJ1-5
D gene: .
clone size: .
CDR3 protein: CATTPGPNQPQHF
CDR3 DNA: TGTGCCACCACTCCGGGCCCCAATCAGCCCCAGCATTTT

V gene: TRBV21-1
J gene: TRBJ2-2
D gene: .
clone size: many
CDR3 protein: CASRRRGGWRTGELFF
CDR3 DNA: TGTGCCAGCAGACGACGTGGGGGCTGGAGGACCGGGGAGCTGTTTTTT

V gene: TRBV24-1
J gene: TRBJ2-5
D gene: .
clone size: .
CDR3 protein: CATSDSEVETQYF
CDR3 DNA: TGTGCCACCAGTGATTCCGAAGTGGAGACCCAGTACTTC

V gene: TRBV10-2
J gene: TRBJ1-1
D gene: TRBD1
clone size: .
CDR3 protein: CASQGQANTEAFF
CDR3 DNA: TGCGCCAGCCAAGGACAGGCGAACACTGAAGCTTTCTTT

V gene: TRBV18
J gene: TRBJ1-4
D gene: TRBD1
clone size: .
CDR3 protein: CASSPGQGANEKLFF
CDR3 DNA: TGTGCCAGCTCACCAGGACAGGGGGCTAATGAAAAACTGTTTTTT